These 30 T cell receptor beta chains share one sample of origin, sequenced in a study of T cell responses to AZD1222 COVID-19 vaccine (dated by TCRdb to about 2021). The time point label corresponds to: baseline before first vaccination. The library was made by the immunoSEQ multiplex PCR assay. What TCRdb holds here is the immuneACCESS table cut down to in-frame rearrangements. Part of the clones is not present; checked against another copy, under half of the missing clones reflect an unresolved V gene, and the others are unexplained. Here the sample has about 150,000 clones; 80% to 95% occur a single time. The top ten clonotypes cover roughly 4% of the sample. The sample here was peripheral blood, taken on day 0 of AZD1222 vaccination. The receptors here all came from an adult in good health.

This clone was seen a handful of times. The chain links TRBV15 to TRBJ1-4; D is unclear. Germline loops: CDR1 LNHNV, CDR2 YYDKDF (reference sequence). The CDR3 consists of 15 residues. V was pared by 0 bases and J by 8 bases, with 13 bases between. The CDR3 sequence is CATSRDPIRHEKLFF. CDR3 DNA: TGTGCCACCAGCAGAGACCCCATACGGCACGAAAAACTGTTTTTT.

The CDR3, as DNA: TGTGCCAGCAGTTTTACCGGGACTAGCGGGACGACGACCCAGTACTTC. This translates into CASSFTGTSGTTTQYF. The V call is TRBV27, the J call TRBJ2-5, with 13 bases lining up with TRBD2. The junction had 8 bases not matched to a gene; V was cut back by 3 bases and J by 7 bases. The length of the CDR3 is 16 residues. Per the germline V gene, CDR1 is MNHEY and CDR2 is SMNVEV (reference sequence).

This rearrangement joins TRBV5-1 to TRBJ2-1, with 8 positions matching TRBD2. The CDR3 spans 14 residues. V shed 4 bases and J 1 base; nucleotides not matched to a gene: 1. Germline V gene data show CDR1 as SGHRS and CDR2 as YFSETQ. The CDR3 loop is CASSRGGSYNEQFF. The DNA for the CDR3 is TGCGCCAGCAGCCGGGGGGGATCCTACAATGAGCAGTTCTTC.

This CDR3 reads CASSHYPTGNYGYTF. The DNA for the CDR3 is TGTGCCAGCAGCCACTACCCGACAGGGAACTATGGCTACACCTTC. The genes are TRBV7-2 and TRBJ1-2; 7 bases agree with TRBD1. This CDR3 region has 15 residues. CDR1 SGHTA and CDR2 FQGNSA come from the germline V gene. J was trimmed by 2 bases and V by 5 bases; bases with no gene match: 8. The full variable domain, rest sourced from reference TRBV7-2 and TRBJ1-2, is GAGVSQSPSNKVTEKGKDVELRCDPISGHTALYWYRQSLGQGLEFLIYFQGNSAPDKSGLPSDRFSAERTGGSVSTLTIQRTQQEDSAVYLCASSHYPTGNYGYTFGSGTRLTVV.

V and J are TRBV5-4 and TRBJ2-3; possibly TRBD1 for D (6 bases). Germline lookup yields CDR1 SGHNT and CDR2 YYREEE (reference sequence). This CDR3 contains 14 residues. V lost 4 bases to trimming and J lost 5 bases, with 14 bases between them. CDR3 protein: CASSATAGVDTQYF. CDR3 DNA sequence: TGTGCCAGCAGCGCCACCGCAGGGGTAGATACGCAGTATTTT.

This clone occurred once. The rearrangement uses TRBV19 and TRBJ1-2; D perhaps matches TRBD1 (5 bases). The germline CDR1 and CDR2 sequences are LNHDA and SQIVND (reference sequence). The CDR3 covers 15 residues. Deletions cut 5 bases from V and 8 bases from J, with 21 bases between. The CDR3 protein is CASSLLPGTPEGYTF. CDR3 DNA sequence: TGTGCCAGTAGTCTCCTGCCCGGGACTCCGGAAGGCTACACCTTC.

The V call is TRBV20-1, the J call TRBJ2-1, with a tentative D call TRBD2 (6 bases). Germline V gene lookup returns CDR1 DFQATT and CDR2 SNEGSKA (reference sequence). This CDR3 is 11 amino acids long. Deletions cut 3 bases from V and 7 bases from J, with 7 bases between. The CDR3 loop is CSARLANEQFF. The CDR3 coding sequence is TGCAGTGCTAGGCTAGCGAATGAGCAGTTCTTC.

The chain recombines TRBV27 with TRBJ2-6; TRBD1 agrees at 12 bases. The CDR3 contains 17 residues. V gave up 5 bases and J gave up 4 bases; unmatched junction bases: 6. CDR1 MNHEY and CDR2 SMNVEV come from the germline V gene (reference sequence). CDR3 sequence (DNA): TGTGCCAGCAGTAAACCGGGACAGGGGGCCGGGGCCAACGTCCTGACTTTC. It yields the protein CASSKPGQGAGANVLTF.

The chain uses TRBV2 and TRBJ1-3, with 7 bases that match TRBD1. Germline V gene data show CDR1 as SNHLY and CDR2 as FYNNEI. V shed 0 bases and J 3 bases; nucleotides not matched to a gene: 2. CDR3 length: 15 amino acids. The CDR3 DNA reads TGTGCCAGCAGTGAAGCCCGGACAGGTGGAAACACCATATATTTT. This sequence encodes CASSEARTGGNTIYF.

This rearrangement joins TRBV6-5 to TRBJ2-7; D is ambiguous. The CDR3 is 12 amino acids. Trimming cost V 6 bases and J 6 bases, with 12 bases left between them. Looked up from germline, CDR1 is MNHEY and CDR2 is SVGAGI. Here the CDR3 DNA reads TGTGCCAGCAGGGCCGCTGCTGGCGAGCAGTACTTC. Protein product: CASRAAAGEQYF.

V is TRBV9 and J is TRBJ2-1, with 7 bases matching TRBD1. The germline gives CDR1 SGDLS, CDR2 YYNGEE. The CDR3 is 15 amino acids. Trimming removed 1 base from V and 5 bases from J; junction bases left unmatched: 6. The CDR3 bases are TGTGCCAGCAGCGTAACACAGGGGACGAACAATGAGCAGTTCTTC. Translating gives CASSVTQGTNNEQFF.

This chain joins TRBV6-5 and TRBJ2-7, with D tentatively TRBD1 or TRBD2 (5 bases each). V lost 8 bases and J 0 bases, leaving 11 bases between the germline ends. Germline CDR1 and CDR2: MNHEY and SVGAGI. The CDR3 is 13 residues long. CDR3 in DNA: TGTGCCAGCCGGGACGGTAGCTCCTACGAGCAGTACTTC. Translation: CASRDGSSYEQYF.

V usage is TRBV10-3 and J usage is TRBJ1-2; 8 nucleotides line up with TRBD1. After removal of 7 bases from V and 10 bases from J, the junction contained 14 bases not matched to a gene. The length of the CDR3 is 14 residues. The germline V gene has CDR1 ENHRY and CDR2 SYGVKD. The CDR3 DNA follows: TGTGCCATCACCCTTGGGCAGGGGGCCGCAGCCTACACCTTC. Protein: CAITLGQGAAAYTF.

V and J are TRBV19 and TRBJ1-2; 11 nucleotides match TRBD1. Trimming removed 8 bases from V and 7 bases from J; junction bases left unmatched: 9. Germline assignment: CDR1 LNHDA and CDR2 SQIVND (reference sequence). The CDR3 is 14 amino acids. The CDR3 loop is CASRTGGHGSGYTF. DNA for the CDR3: TGTGCCAGTCGGACAGGGGGCCACGGCTCTGGCTACACCTTC.

The CDR3 DNA reads as TGTGCCAGCAGCGTAAATCCGAAGACAGGGGGTCTCAATGAGCAGTTCTTC. Translation gives CASSVNPKTGGLNEQFF. V and J are TRBV9 and TRBJ2-1; 9 bases map to TRBD1. V shed 1 base and J 6 bases; nucleotides not matched to a gene: 11. CDR1 is SGDLS, CDR2 YYNGEE, per germline. The CDR3 is made up of 17 amino acids.

This sequence joins TRBV19 and TRBJ1-1; no clear D. The CDR3 sequence is 14 residues long. CDR1 LNHDA and CDR2 SQIVND come from the germline V gene (reference sequence). Deletions cut 2 bases from V and 0 bases from J, with 7 bases between. The CDR3 here is CASSIRAVNTEAFF. CDR3 nucleotide sequence: TGTGCCAGTAGTATAAGGGCGGTGAACACTGAAGCTTTCTTT.

This chain links TRBV6-1 with TRBJ1-4; tentatively, D is TRBD1 (5 bases). The CDR3 has 13 residues. Germline V CDR1 and CDR2: MNHNS, SASEGT. Between the trimmed V and J ends, which lost 3 bases and 7 bases, there was a span of 9 bases. The CDR3 spells CASSEVRGEKLFF. The CDR3 region has the DNA TGTGCCAGCAGTGAGGTTAGGGGTGAAAAACTGTTTTTT.

The chain couples TRBV19 to TRBJ1-3, with D hard to call. V was trimmed by 7 bases and J by 0 bases, leaving 10 bases between them. CDR1 and CDR2 (germline): LNHDA, SQIVND (reference sequence). The CDR3 runs to 14 residues. DNA of the CDR3: TGTGCCAGTACGGTATCTCACTCTGGAAACACCATATATTTT. Amino acids: CASTVSHSGNTIYF. Supplemented by reference TRBV19 and TRBJ1-3, the full variable domain reads DGGITQSPKYLFRKEGQNVTLSCEQNLNHDAMYWYRQDPGQGLRLIYYSQIVNDFQKGDIAEGYSVSREKKESFPLTVTSAQKNPTAFYLCASTVSHSGNTIYFGEGSWLTVV.

In DNA form, the CDR3 reads TGTGCCAGCAGCCGAACCCCTGATCACACTGAAGCTTTCTTT. The encoded protein is CASSRTPDHTEAFF. This sequence joins TRBV5-4 and TRBJ1-1, with D uncertain. Germline V gene lookup returns CDR1 SGHNT and CDR2 YYREEE (reference sequence). V lost 4 bases and J 3 bases, leaving 13 bases between the germline ends. The CDR3 has 14 residues.

The chain joins TRBV2 to TRBJ2-1; a possible D gene is TRBD1 (6 bases). The V gene's germline CDR1 is SNHLY and CDR2 FYNNEI. The CDR3 totals 12 residues. Trimming pared 2 bases from V and 7 bases from J, leaving 6 bases between. This CDR3 reads CASSETGNEQFF. CDR3 coding DNA: TGTGCCAGCAGTGAAACAGGGAATGAGCAGTTCTTC.

The chain links TRBV18 to TRBJ1-1; 9 bases line up with TRBD1. V shed 1 base, J shed 0 bases, and the junction held 3 bases outside the gene matches. There are 16 residues in the CDR3. Per germline, CDR1 KGHSH and CDR2 LQKENI. The chain's CDR3 is CASSPRDREMNTEAFF. The DNA for the CDR3 is TGTGCCAGCTCACCACGGGACAGGGAGATGAACACTGAAGCTTTCTTT. Drawing the rest from reference TRBV18 and TRBJ1-1, the complete variable domain is NAGVMQNPRHLVRRRGQEARLRCSPMKGHSHVYWYRQLPEEGLKFMVYLQKENIIDESGMPKERFSAEFPKEGPSILRIQQVVRGDSAAYFCASSPRDREMNTEAFFGQGTRLTVV.

The V call is TRBV27, the J call TRBJ1-2; no clear D. CDR1 and CDR2 from the germline V gene are MNHEY and SMNVEV (reference sequence). The CDR3 spans 15 residues. Trimming shortened V by 5 bases and J by 2 bases, and 15 bases separated the two germline ends. This CDR3 is CASSTQSTGNYGYTF. CDR3 bases: TGTGCCAGCAGTACCCAATCGACGGGGAACTATGGCTACACCTTC.

The V and J genes are TRBV5-1 and TRBJ1-1, with D tentatively TRBD1 (5 bases). This CDR3 spans 15 amino acids. V was trimmed by 7 bases and J by 1 base, leaving 17 bases between them. Germline V gives CDR1 SGHRS, CDR2 YFSETQ. The CDR3 loop reads CASSLDGQGNTEAFF. CDR3 DNA sequence: TGCGCCAGCTCTTTGGACGGGCAGGGGAACACTGAAGCTTTCTTT. Together with reference TRBV5-1 and TRBJ1-1, the CDR3 gives the full variable domain: KAGVTQTPRYLIKTRGQQVTLSCSPISGHRSVSWYQQTPGQGLQFLFEYFSETQRNKGNFPGRFSGRQFSNSRSEMNVSTLELGDSALYLCASSLDGQGNTEAFFGQGTRLTVV.

The genes are TRBV7-2 and TRBJ2-5; D is perhaps TRBD1 (5 bases). The V end was cut by 5 bases, the J end by 7 bases, with 11 bases between. From germline, CDR1 is SGHTA and CDR2 FQGNSA. This CDR3 region has 12 residues. The CDR3, as DNA: TGTGCCAGCAGCCCCCCGCAGGGGACCCAGTACTTC. It specifies CASSPPQGTQYF. Variable domain in full (rest from reference TRBV7-2 and TRBJ2-5): GAGVSQSPSNKVTEKGKDVELRCDPISGHTALYWYRQSLGQGLEFLIYFQGNSAPDKSGLPSDRFSAERTGGSVSTLTIQRTQQEDSAVYLCASSPPQGTQYFGPGTRLLVL.

This sequence joins TRBV19 and TRBJ2-7, with D hard to call. The CDR3 runs to 14 residues. Between the trimmed V and J ends, which lost 5 bases and 8 bases, there was a span of 19 bases. Germline-derived CDR1 and CDR2 are LNHDA and SQIVND (reference sequence). The CDR3 here is CASSSHTVEVKQYF. In DNA form, the CDR3 reads TGTGCCAGTAGTTCCCACACGGTTGAGGTAAAGCAGTACTTC. Full variable domain (missing parts from reference TRBV19 and TRBJ2-7): DGGITQSPKYLFRKEGQNVTLSCEQNLNHDAMYWYRQDPGQGLRLIYYSQIVNDFQKGDIAEGYSVSREKKESFPLTVTSAQKNPTAFYLCASSSHTVEVKQYFGPGTRLTVT.

The chain combines TRBV6-6 with TRBJ1-3; the D gene is possibly TRBD1 (5 bases). The CDR3 has 16 amino acids. CDR1 MNHNY and CDR2 SVGAGI come from the germline V gene (reference sequence). The V end lost 7 bases, the J end lost 0 bases, and 16 bases lay between the germline ends. The CDR3 DNA is TGTGCCAGCACTTCGGGGCCTTCACGCTCTGGAAACACCATATATTTT. Translation: CASTSGPSRSGNTIYF.

The chain joins TRBV12-3 or TRBV12-4 to TRBJ1-1; 7 bases agree with TRBD1. The J segment lost 1 base and the V segment lost 10 bases, leaving 6 bases of the junction unmatched. This CDR3 has 13 amino acids. CDR3 sequence: CAKQDRTNTEAFF. The DNA for the CDR3 is TGTGCCAAACAGGACAGGACGAACACTGAAGCTTTCTTT.

This clone showed up just once. V is TRBV14 and J is TRBJ1-1; TRBD1 might be the D (5 bases). Germline assignment: CDR1 SGHDN and CDR2 FVKESK. The germline V and J ends were trimmed by 1 base and 3 bases, with 15 bases remaining between them. This CDR3 contains 16 residues. CDR3 bases: TGTGCCAGCAGCCAAGCGTCGGTGGGCAGGGACACTGAAGCTTTCTTT. This translates into CASSQASVGRDTEAFF. The full variable domain, completed using reference TRBV14 and TRBJ1-1, is EAGVTQFPSHSVIEKGQTVTLRCDPISGHDNLYWYRRVMGKEIKFLLHFVKESKQDESGMPNNRFLAERTGGTYSTLKVQPAELEDSGVYFCASSQASVGRDTEAFFGQGTRLTVV.

In this sample, this clone turned up a few times. The chain links TRBV19 to TRBJ1-2; D unclear. Trimming removed 3 bases at V and 4 bases at J, with 15 bases between. The CDR3 covers 15 residues. Germline lookup yields CDR1 LNHDA and CDR2 SQIVND (reference sequence). The CDR3 region is CASSIWLAAFYGYTF. CDR3 sequence (DNA): TGTGCCAGTAGTATCTGGCTAGCCGCGTTCTATGGCTACACCTTC.

The genes are TRBV9 and TRBJ2-7; D is perhaps TRBD1 (6 bases). V was shortened by 7 bases and J by 4 bases, with 18 bases between the two germline ends. The CDR3 loop spans 14 amino acids. The germline V gene encodes CDR1 SGDLS and CDR2 YYNGEE. CDR3: CASGRGQGRYEQYF. The CDR3 DNA reads TGTGCCAGCGGTCGTGGGCAGGGGCGTTACGAGCAGTACTTC.